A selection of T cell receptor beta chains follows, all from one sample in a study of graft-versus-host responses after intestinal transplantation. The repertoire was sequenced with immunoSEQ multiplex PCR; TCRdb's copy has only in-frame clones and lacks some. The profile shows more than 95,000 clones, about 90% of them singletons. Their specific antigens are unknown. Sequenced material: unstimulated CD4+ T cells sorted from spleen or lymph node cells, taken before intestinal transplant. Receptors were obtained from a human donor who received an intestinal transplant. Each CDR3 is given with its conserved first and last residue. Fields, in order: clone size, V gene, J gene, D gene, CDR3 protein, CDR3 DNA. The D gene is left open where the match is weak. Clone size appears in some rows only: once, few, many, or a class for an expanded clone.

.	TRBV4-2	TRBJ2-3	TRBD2	CASSHLLAGDTDTQYF	TGTGCCAGCAGCCACTTACTAGCGGGAGACACAGATACGCAGTATTTT
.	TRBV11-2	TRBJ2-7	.	CASSIPSGGTYEQYF	TGTGCCAGCAGCATCCCCAGTGGAGGCACCTACGAGCAGTACTTC
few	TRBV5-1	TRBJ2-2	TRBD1	CASSLEGAGGELFF	TGCGCCAGCAGCTTGGAGGGGGCAGGCGGGGAGCTGTTTTTT
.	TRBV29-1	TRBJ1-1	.	CSTRPGGNGEAFF	TGCAGCACACGTCCTGGGGGGAACGGTGAAGCTTTCTTT
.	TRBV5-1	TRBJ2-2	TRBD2	CASRTSGRAGELFF	TGCGCCAGCAGGACTAGCGGGAGGGCCGGAGAGCTGTTTTTT
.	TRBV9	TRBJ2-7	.	CASSVGPTSYEQYF	TGTGCCAGCAGCGTAGGACCCACAAGCTACGAGCAGTACTTC
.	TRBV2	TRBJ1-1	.	CASSEDLFITEAFF	TGTGCCAGCAGTGAAGACCTGTTTATCACTGAAGCTTTCTTT
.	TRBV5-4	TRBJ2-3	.	CASSLELVSDTQYF	TGTGCCAGCAGCTTGGAGCTAGTCTCAGATACGCAGTATTTT
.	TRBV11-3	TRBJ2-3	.	CASSERGGDTQYF	TGTGCCAGCAGCGAAAGAGGGGGTGATACGCAGTATTTT
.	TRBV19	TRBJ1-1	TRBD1	CASTTIQWDRNTEAFF	TGTGCCAGTACCACTATTCAATGGGACAGGAACACTGAAGCTTTCTTT
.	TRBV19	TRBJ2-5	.	CASSNQIFGETQYF	TGTGCCAGTAGTAATCAAATTTTTGGGGAGACCCAGTACTTC
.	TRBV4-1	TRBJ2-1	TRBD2	CASSQGLADYNEQFF	TGCGCCAGCAGCCAGGGACTAGCGGACTACAATGAGCAGTTCTTC
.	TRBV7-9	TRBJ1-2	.	CASSPRVRYGYTF	TGTGCCAGCAGCCCAAGGGTCCGATATGGCTACACCTTC
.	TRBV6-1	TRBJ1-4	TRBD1	CASSRTGANNEKLFF	TGTGCCAGCAGTCGGACAGGGGCCAACAATGAAAAACTGTTTTTT
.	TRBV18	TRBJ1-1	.	CASSPPRVEAFF	TGTGCCAGCTCACCCCCGAGGGTGGAAGCTTTCTTT
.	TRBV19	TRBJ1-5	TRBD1	CASRGWTGDQPQHF	TGTGCCAGTAGAGGATGGACAGGGGATCAGCCCCAGCATTTT
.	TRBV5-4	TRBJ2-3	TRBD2	CASSWTSGTTDTQYF	TGTGCCAGCAGCTGGACTAGCGGGACCACAGATACGCAGTATTTT
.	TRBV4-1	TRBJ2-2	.	CASSQDLWLEHTGELFF	TGCGCCAGCAGCCAAGATCTCTGGCTGGAACACACCGGGGAGCTGTTTTTT
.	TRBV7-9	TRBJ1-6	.	CASSSPRLPLHF	TGTGCCAGCAGCTCCCCCCGGCTACCCCTCCACTTT
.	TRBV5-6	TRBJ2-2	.	CASSLGGFYTGELFF	TGTGCCAGCAGCTTGGGAGGGTTTTACACCGGGGAGCTGTTTTTT
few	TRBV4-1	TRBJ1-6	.	CASSQGRDNSPLHF	TGCGCCAGCAGCCAAGGCAGGGATAATTCACCCCTCCACTTT
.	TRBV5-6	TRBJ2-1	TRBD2	CASSLGLASSYNEQFF	TGTGCCAGCAGCTTGGGACTAGCGAGCTCCTACAATGAGCAGTTCTTC
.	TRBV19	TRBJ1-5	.	CASSIGVNRLPGNQPQHF	TGTGCCAGTAGTATTGGGGTAAATAGACTACCGGGCAATCAGCCCCAGCATTTT
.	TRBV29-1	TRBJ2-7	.	CSAAGRTGYEQYF	TGCAGCGCTGCCGGACGGACTGGATACGAGCAGTACTTC
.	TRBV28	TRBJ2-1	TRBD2	CASSSVAGGLSSYNEQFF	TGTGCCAGCAGTTCAGTAGCGGGGGGCCTTAGCTCCTACAATGAGCAGTTCTTC
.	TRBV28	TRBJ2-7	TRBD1	CASSSRFRDRSSYEQYF	TGTGCCAGCAGTTCCCGATTCCGGGACAGGAGCTCCTACGAGCAGTACTTC
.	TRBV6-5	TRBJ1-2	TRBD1	CASRPGQGYGYTF	TGTGCCAGCAGACCGGGACAGGGGTATGGCTACACCTTC
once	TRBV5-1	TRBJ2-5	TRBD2	CASNSDIAGDGKTQYF	TGCGCCAGCAACTCCGATATAGCGGGAGATGGAAAGACCCAGTACTTC
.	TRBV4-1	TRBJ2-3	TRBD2	CASSQPELAGSTDTQYF	TGCGCCAGCAGCCAACCGGAATTAGCGGGAAGCACAGATACGCAGTATTTT
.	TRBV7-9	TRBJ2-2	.	CASSPLPVSANTGELFF	TGTGCCAGCAGCCCCCTCCCGGTCTCTGCGAACACCGGGGAGCTGTTTTTT
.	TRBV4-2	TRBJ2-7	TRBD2	CASSQDRAGGPSYEQYF	TGTGCCAGCAGCCAAGATCGGGCGGGAGGGCCCTCCTACGAGCAGTACTTC
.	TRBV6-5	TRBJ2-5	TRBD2	CASSSQRLGRVTQYF	TGTGCCAGCAGTTCGCAGCGGCTGGGGAGGGTCACCCAGTACTTC